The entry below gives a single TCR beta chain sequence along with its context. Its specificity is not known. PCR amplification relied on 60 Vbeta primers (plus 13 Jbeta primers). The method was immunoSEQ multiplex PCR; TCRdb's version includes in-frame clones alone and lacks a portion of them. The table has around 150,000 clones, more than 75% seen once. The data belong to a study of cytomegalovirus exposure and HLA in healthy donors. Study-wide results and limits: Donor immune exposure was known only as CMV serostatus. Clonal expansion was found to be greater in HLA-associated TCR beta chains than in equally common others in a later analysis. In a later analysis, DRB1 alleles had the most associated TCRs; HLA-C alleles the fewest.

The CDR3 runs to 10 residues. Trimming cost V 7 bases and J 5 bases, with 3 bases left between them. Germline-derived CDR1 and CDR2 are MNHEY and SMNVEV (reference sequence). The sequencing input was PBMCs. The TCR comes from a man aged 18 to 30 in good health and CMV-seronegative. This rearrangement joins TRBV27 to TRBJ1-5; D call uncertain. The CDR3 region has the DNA TGTGCCAGCACCGATCAGCCCCAGCATTTT. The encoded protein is CASTDQPQHF.